The source of this T cell receptor beta chain is a study of blood T cells in healthy people across ages. Overall study findings and caveats: Possibly confounding the expanded clonotype changes was the fact that donor CMV status was unknown. Across the age range, TCR beta diversity per million T cells fell in a roughly linear way.

As regards this clonotype: The target antigen is unknown.

CDR3 length: 16 residues. CDR1 SGHTA and CDR2 FQGNSA come from the germline V gene. The V segment lost 0 bases and the J segment 3 bases; nucleotides outside the gene matches: 6. Primers used in a second PCR of roughly 7 to 12 cycles were a sample-barcoded 5' primer and a J-beta primer mix. A template-switch adaptor with 12 random nucleotides tagged each cDNA molecule. The yield of each sample was at least 3 million CDR3-containing paired-end reads. One entry per CDR3 protein, called by TCRdb with MiXCR from the 5' RACE reads. The sample lists 1.5 million to 2 million distinct CDR3 sequences, around half occurring once.

Specimen: blood. The clonotype comes from a woman aged 40-49 years in good health. This chain uses TRBV7-2 with TRBJ2-7, with 9 bases identical to TRBD1. CDR3 amino acids: CASSLAVDRGLYEQYF. Written as DNA, the CDR3 is TGTGCCAGCAGCTTAGCTGTGGACAGGGGCCTCTACGAGCAGTACTTC.